The next 24 T cell receptor beta chains were all read from a single sample in a study of OX40 agonist ivuxolimab in advanced cancers. Repertoires were generated with immunoSEQ multiplex PCR, while TCRdb's copy carries only in-frame clones and drops some. Of under 80,000 clones listed, about 89% are singletons. The sample was CD4+ or CD8+ T cells sorted from blood, taken in a trial of the OX40 agonist ivuxolimab. The receptors come from an adult with an advanced solid tumor such as melanoma, head and neck, liver or kidney cancer.

The gene calls are TRBV5-6 and TRBJ2-1; D unclear. The V end was cut by 5 bases, the J end by 4 bases, with 4 bases between. Looked up from germline, CDR1 is SGHDT and CDR2 is YYEEEE. This CDR3 contains 11 residues. The CDR3 protein is CASRLYNEQFF. The CDR3 DNA reads TGTGCCAGCAGGTTATACAATGAGCAGTTCTTC.

The chain links TRBV15 to TRBJ1-1; 8 bases line up with TRBD1. The CDR3 sequence is 17 residues long. V lost 4 bases and J lost 6; bases outside the gene matches: 16. The germline V gene encodes CDR1 LNHNV and CDR2 YYDKDF (reference sequence). CDR3 bases: TGTGCCACCAGCACTATCGGACAGGGTTTATTGGACGCTGAAGCTTTCTTT. Translation: CATSTIGQGLLDAEAFF.

The chain carries TRBV5-1 and TRBJ2-1, with 9 bases fitting TRBD2. Looked up from germline, CDR1 is SGHRS and CDR2 is YFSETQ. V gave up 4 bases and J gave up 3 bases; unmatched junction bases: 5. The CDR3 loop spans 15 amino acids. CDR3 bases: TGCGCCAGCAGCGAGACTAGCGGAGGCTACAATGAGCAGTTCTTC. This gives the protein CASSETSGGYNEQFF.

V gene TRBV6-5 combines with J gene TRBJ1-2, with TRBD1 as a possible D gene (5 bases). This CDR3 spans 10 amino acids. CDR1 and CDR2 (germline): MNHEY, SVGAGI. Trimming took off 4 bases at V and 8 bases at J, with 5 bases between the two ends. The CDR3 loop is CASSWDGYTF. CDR3 nucleotides: TGTGCCAGCAGTTGGGACGGCTACACCTTC.

The sample holds a few counts of this clone. The same CDR3 is also encoded by other DNA sequences in this sample. This rearrangement joins TRBV7-9 to TRBJ2-7; no definite D call. Germline V gene lookup returns CDR1 SEHNR and CDR2 FQNEAQ (reference sequence). The ends were cut back, 0 bases at V and 4 bases at J, with 4 bases in the middle. The CDR3 runs to 12 residues. The CDR3 DNA reads TGTGCCAGCAGCTTAGCGGATTACGAGCAGTACTTC. Amino acid sequence: CASSLADYEQYF.

The chain carries TRBV19 and TRBJ2-7, with D uncertain. Looked up from germline, CDR1 is LNHDA and CDR2 is SQIVND (reference sequence). With 1 base removed from V and 6 bases from J, the gap between germline ends came to 13 bases. The CDR3 is made up of 14 amino acids. The CDR3 region is CASSIVGASPEQYF. The CDR3 DNA reads TGTGCCAGTAGTATAGTAGGCGCATCACCCGAGCAGTACTTC.

The chain recombines TRBV11-2 with TRBJ2-7; D is unresolved. The V end lost 3 bases, the J end lost 1 base, and 7 bases lay between the germline ends. The CDR3 runs 13 residues. Germline-derived CDR1 and CDR2 are SGHAT and FQNNGV. The chain's CDR3 is CASSFTPSYEQYF. In DNA form, the CDR3 reads TGTGCCAGCAGCTTTACTCCGTCCTACGAGCAGTACTTC.

This chain uses TRBV7-9 with TRBJ2-5; 7 bases fit TRBD2. J lost 5 bases, V lost 8 bases, and 11 bases had no gene match. The CDR3 has 14 residues. CDR1 and CDR2 from the germline V gene are SEHNR and FQNEAQ (reference sequence). The CDR3: CASASGLGLETQYF. CDR3 nucleotide sequence: TGTGCCAGCGCCTCTGGACTAGGACTGGAGACCCAGTACTTC.

The chain uses TRBV11-1 and TRBJ2-7; a weak D match, TRBD1 (5 bases). Germline V CDR1 and CDR2: SGHAT, FQDESV (reference sequence). Between the trimmed V and J ends, which lost 1 base and 5 bases, there was a span of 18 bases. The CDR3 loop spans 16 amino acids. The CDR3 DNA reads TGTGCCAGCAGCTTAGTGGGCGCAGTAATAGGGGACGAGCAGTACTTC. It codes for CASSLVGAVIGDEQYF.

The rearrangement uses TRBV27 and TRBJ2-2; D is unclear. Germline V gene sequence: CDR1 MNHEY, CDR2 SMNVEV (reference sequence). V gave up 2 bases and J gave up 8 bases, with 6 bases separating them. The CDR3 spans 12 residues. The CDR3 coding sequence is TGTGCCAGCAGTTTAGGGGTGGGGGAGCTGTTTTTT. Its translation is CASSLGVGELFF.

CDR3 bases: TGTGCCAGCAGCTCTTACCAACAGGGCCTCGGTGAAGCTTTCTTT. It specifies CASSSYQQGLGEAFF. V is TRBV7-6 and J is TRBJ1-1, with a possible D match to TRBD1 (6 bases). Germline loops: CDR1 SGHVS, CDR2 FNYEAQ. This CDR3 is built from 15 residues. Deletions cut 4 bases from V and 7 bases from J, with 19 bases between.

The CDR3 DNA reads as TGTGCTAGTGGTTTGTTGGGCAGGGGAAACACCGGGGAGCTGTTTTTT. It encodes CASGLLGRGNTGELFF. The J gene is TRBJ2-2, the V gene TRBV12-5; tentative D call: TRBD1 (6 bases). V gave up 2 bases and J gave up 2 bases, with 12 bases separating them. The CDR3 length is 16 residues. The germline V gene encodes CDR1 LGHNT and CDR2 FRNRAP.

The chain recombines TRBV6-6 with TRBJ2-3, with TRBD2 as a possible D gene (6 bases). This CDR3 spans 12 amino acids. The V end lost 5 bases, the J end lost 5 bases, and 8 bases lay between the germline ends. Germline CDR1 is MNHNY and CDR2 is SVGAGI (reference sequence). The CDR3 spells CASSKTRDTQYF. For the CDR3, the DNA is TGTGCCAGCAGTAAGACTAGAGATACGCAGTATTTT.

This chain links TRBV11-2 with TRBJ2-1; 13 bases match TRBD2. CDR1 is SGHAT and CDR2 is FQNNGV in the germline V gene. Trimming took 1 base from V and 7 from J; bases not matched to a gene: 1. This CDR3 is 15 amino acids long. The CDR3 DNA sequence: TGTGCCAGCAGCTTAGGGGGACTAGCGGGAAATGAGCAGTTCTTC. Translated: CASSLGGLAGNEQFF.

The CDR3 DNA follows: TGTGCCAGTAGTATTATCCCGGGACCCTACAATGAGCAGTTCTTC. Translation: CASSIIPGPYNEQFF. The chain uses TRBV19 and TRBJ2-1; D possibly uses TRBD1 or TRBD2 (5 bases each). In germline, CDR1 is LNHDA, CDR2 SQIVND (reference sequence). This CDR3 has 15 amino acids. V dropped 3 bases and J dropped 2 bases, with 11 bases sitting between them. Supplemented by reference TRBV19 and TRBJ2-1, the full variable domain reads DGGITQSPKYLFRKEGQNVTLSCEQNLNHDAMYWYRQDPGQGLRLIYYSQIVNDFQKGDIAEGYSVSREKKESFPLTVTSAQKNPTAFYLCASSIIPGPYNEQFFGPGTRLTVL.

This chain links TRBV11-1 with TRBJ1-2; D uncertain. There are 14 residues in the CDR3. Germline CDR1 SGHAT, CDR2 FQDESV (reference sequence). The germline V and J ends were trimmed by 1 base and 4 bases, with 10 bases remaining between them. This CDR3 reads CASSLGNPVYGYTF. The CDR3 DNA is TGTGCCAGCAGCTTAGGTAATCCAGTCTATGGCTACACCTTC.

This chain connects TRBV19 to TRBJ1-1; weak D call: TRBD1 (6 bases). The V gene lost 2 bases and the J gene lost 5 bases, with 18 bases spanning the gap. Germline V gives CDR1 LNHDA, CDR2 SQIVND (reference sequence). The CDR3 has 16 residues. The CDR3 nucleotides read TGTGCCAGTAGTATAACCGGACAGCCGCCGGGGACTGAAGCTTTCTTT. It is translated as CASSITGQPPGTEAFF.

The chain recombines TRBV19 with TRBJ2-5; 7 nucleotides line up with TRBD1. This CDR3 has 13 amino acids. J gave up 3 bases and V 5 bases, and 3 bases lay outside the gene matches. Germline CDR1 is LNHDA and CDR2 is SQIVND (reference sequence). DNA of the CDR3: TGTGCCAGTAGTCACGACAGGGAAGAGACCCAGTACTTC. It is translated as CASSHDREETQYF.

The chain carries TRBV6-5 and TRBJ1-5; D is undetermined. The germline V gene encodes CDR1 MNHEY and CDR2 SVGAGI. The V end was cut by 0 bases, the J end by 8 bases, with 11 bases between. The CDR3 is 14 amino acids. The CDR3 is CASSYSEGLEPQHF. Written as DNA, the CDR3 is TGTGCCAGCAGTTACTCGGAAGGGTTGGAGCCCCAGCATTTT.

The CDR3 DNA is TGTGCCAGCAGCGTAGCGGACAGCCTCTATGGCTACACCTTC. Translation: CASSVADSLYGYTF. The rearrangement links TRBV9 to TRBJ1-2, with D maybe TRBD1 (6 bases). The V gene's germline CDR1 is SGDLS and CDR2 YYNGEE. Trimming took 0 bases from V and 4 from J, leaving 10 bases between them. The CDR3 length is 14 residues.

V is TRBV6-6 and J is TRBJ2-2; D remains unclear. Germline CDR1 reads MNHNY; CDR2 reads SVGAGI (reference sequence). The CDR3 has 12 amino acids. V was cut by 3 bases and J by 6 bases, with 5 bases left in between. CDR3 coding DNA: TGTGCCAGCAGTTATGGGGCCGGGGAGCTGTTTTTT. Translation gives CASSYGAGELFF.

V gene TRBV27 combines with J gene TRBJ2-2; TRBD2 agrees at 8 bases. J gave up 6 bases and V 5 bases, and 17 bases lay outside the gene matches. Germline values: CDR1 MNHEY, CDR2 SMNVEV (reference sequence). The CDR3 sequence is 18 residues long. The CDR3 protein is CASSPTQLAGYRPGELFF. The CDR3 DNA reads TGTGCCAGCAGTCCGACTCAGTTAGCGGGATATCGACCCGGGGAGCTGTTTTTT.

The chain employs TRBV11-2 and TRBJ2-5, with no clear D. In germline, CDR1 is SGHAT, CDR2 FQNNGV. The CDR3 has 14 amino acids. V lost 1 base and J 5 bases, leaving 11 bases between the germline ends. The CDR3 protein is CASSLGPLGETQYF. The CDR3 DNA follows: TGTGCCAGCAGCTTAGGCCCGCTAGGGGAGACCCAGTACTTC.

The CDR3 DNA is TGTGCCAGCAGTCCGACAGGGGACAGCAATCAGCCCCAGCATTTT. Amino acids: CASSPTGDSNQPQHF. V gene TRBV6-5 combines with J gene TRBJ1-5; 8 bases match TRBD1. The V gene end was trimmed by 5 bases and the J gene end by 1 base; junction bases not matched to a gene: 4. CDR1 MNHEY and CDR2 SVGAGI come from the germline V gene. The CDR3 totals 15 residues.